These 15 T cell receptor beta chains came from one sample sequenced in a study of cytomegalovirus exposure and HLA in healthy donors. Vbeta (60) and Jbeta (13) primers were used in the PCR. Profiling relied on immunoSEQ multiplex PCR, and the TCRdb table lists in-frame clones only, not all of them. Here the sample spans about 200,000 clones, roughly 80% being singletons. The sequenced material came from PBMCs. The receptors stem from a woman aged 18-35 years in good health and CMV-seronegative.

The V and J genes are TRBV27 and TRBJ1-5, with 7 bases matching TRBD1. Germline V gene sequence: CDR1 MNHEY, CDR2 SMNVEV (reference sequence). The length of the CDR3 is 14 residues. V was pared by 6 bases and J by 4 bases, with 6 bases of the junction left unmatched. CDR3 in DNA: TGTGCCAGCAGGGACAGGCGAGGGAATCAGCCCCAGCATTTT. Encoded protein: CASRDRRGNQPQHF.

The chain links TRBV2 to TRBJ1-2, with D maybe TRBD1 (6 bases). In germline, CDR1 is SNHLY, CDR2 FYNNEI. The CDR3 extends over 12 amino acids. V lost 8 bases, J lost 3 bases, and 10 bases lay in between. CDR3 amino acids: CASGEGDYGYTF. CDR3 nucleotides: TGTGCCAGCGGGGAGGGGGACTATGGCTACACCTTC.

V gene TRBV10-3 combines with J gene TRBJ2-7, with TRBD1 identical over 9 bases. Losses at the gene ends were 6 bases for V and 6 bases for J; bases not matched to a gene: 3. CDR3 length equals 12 residues. Germline V gives CDR1 ENHRY, CDR2 SYGVKD. This chain's CDR3 is CAIRGQGPEQYV. CDR3 in DNA: TGTGCCATCAGGGGACAGGGCCCCGAGCAGTACGTC.

The rearrangement joins TRBV6-6 to TRBJ1-3; D uncertain. Germline V gene data show CDR1 as MNHNY and CDR2 as SVGAGI (reference sequence). V lost 4 bases and J 0 bases, leaving 13 bases between the germline ends. The CDR3 is made up of 16 amino acids. CDR3 nucleotide sequence: TGTGCCAGCAGTTCCTCTAACACAGCCTCTGGAAACACCATATATTTT. It encodes CASSSSNTASGNTIYF.

This clone occurred once. The chain has TRBV4-1 and TRBJ1-5; D not resolved. Germline CDR1 is MGHRA and CDR2 is YSYEKL. With 2 bases removed from V and 7 bases from J, the gap between germline ends came to 18 bases. This CDR3 spans 16 amino acids. The CDR3 nucleotides read TGCGCCAGCAGCCAAACCGGACTTAAAAAACACCAGCCCCAGCATTTT. Protein sequence: CASSQTGLKKHQPQHF.

This clone was detected once. The chain joins TRBV5-5 to TRBJ1-5, with TRBD1 matching 7 bases. From germline, CDR1 is SGHKS and CDR2 YYEKEE (reference sequence). V lost 4 bases to trimming and J lost 2 bases; unmatched junction nucleotides: 9. This CDR3 contains 16 residues. In DNA, the CDR3 is TGTGCCAGCAGCCCTCAGTCGGGACAGCGCAATCAGCCCCAGCATTTT. It codes for CASSPQSGQRNQPQHF.

The V call is TRBV27, the J call TRBJ1-2, with 7 bases matching TRBD1. This CDR3 spans 13 amino acids. Germline values: CDR1 MNHEY, CDR2 SMNVEV (reference sequence). Trimming took 3 bases from V and 4 from J; bases not matched to a gene: 2. CDR3: CASSFPGGYGYTF. The CDR3 nucleotides read TGTGCCAGCAGTTTCCCAGGGGGCTATGGCTACACCTTC.

The chain uses TRBV28 and TRBJ1-1, with 9 positions matching TRBD1. V dropped 6 bases and J dropped 11; count of bases not matched to a gene: 19. CDR1 is MDHEN and CDR2 is SYDVKM in the germline V gene. The CDR3 sequence is 16 residues long. The CDR3 reads CASSHTRDRVDGRAFF. In DNA form, the CDR3 reads TGTGCCAGCAGCCACACTCGGGACAGGGTGGATGGGCGCGCTTTCTTT.

This chain uses TRBV30 with TRBJ1-5; 7 bases align to TRBD1. The germline CDR1 and CDR2 sequences are GTSNPN and SVGIG (reference sequence). Germline trimming cut 1 base from V and 0 bases from J; bases unmatched to any gene: 3. The CDR3 length is 15 residues. CDR3 protein: CAWSEGQSSNQPQHF. CDR3 sequence (DNA): TGTGCCTGGAGTGAGGGACAGAGTAGCAATCAGCCCCAGCATTTT.

This clone is a singleton in its sample. The rearrangement joins TRBV2 to TRBJ2-5; D may be TRBD2 (7 bases). The length of the CDR3 is 12 residues. Trimming took off 10 bases at V and 5 bases at J, with 14 bases between the two ends. Germline CDR1 is SNHLY and CDR2 is FYNNEI. CDR3 bases: TGTGCCAACCGGGGGGCGGGGGAGACCCAGTACTTC. Protein: CANRGAGETQYF.

The rearrangement uses TRBV30 and TRBJ2-2, with D perhaps TRBD2 (5 bases). Germline-derived CDR1 and CDR2 are GTSNPN and SVGIG (reference sequence). The CDR3 spans 13 residues. V lost 2 bases, J lost 2 bases, and 6 bases lay in between. CDR3 protein: CAWSRGNTGELFF. The CDR3 nucleotides are TGTGCCTGGAGTCGGGGAAACACCGGGGAGCTGTTTTTT.

There are a few counts of this clone. The chain employs TRBV6-6 and TRBJ1-2; 7 bases are a match to TRBD1. CDR3 length: 13 residues. V lost 6 bases, J lost 3 bases, and 4 bases stayed unmatched. Germline V gene lookup returns CDR1 MNHNY and CDR2 SVGAGI (reference sequence). CDR3 amino acids: CASSLTGDYGYTF. The CDR3 DNA follows: TGTGCCAGCAGCCTAACAGGGGACTATGGCTACACCTTC.

The chain has TRBV28 and TRBJ2-2; 8 bases map to TRBD2. The length of the CDR3 is 17 residues. CDR1 is MDHEN and CDR2 is SYDVKM in the germline V gene. With V trimmed by 2 bases and J by 6 bases, 11 bases remained unmatched. For the CDR3, the DNA is TGTGCCAGCAGTTTACAGCGGGAGAGCGTATGGGCCGGGGAGCTGTTTTTT. This sequence encodes CASSLQRESVWAGELFF.

This rearrangement joins TRBV27 to TRBJ2-1, with 7 positions matching TRBD2. CDR1 is MNHEY, CDR2 SMNVEV, per germline (reference sequence). Losses at the gene ends were 3 bases for V and 8 bases for J; bases not matched to a gene: 4. The CDR3 loop spans 13 amino acids. Here the CDR3 DNA reads TGTGCCAGCAGTTTGTCTAGCGGTCATGAGCAGTTCTTC. As protein: CASSLSSGHEQFF.

The chain recombines TRBV5-1 with TRBJ2-5; 14 bases match TRBD2. This CDR3 comprises 15 residues. CDR1 and CDR2 (germline): SGHRS, YFSETQ. The V and J ends lost 3 bases and 7 bases, in that order; junction bases with no gene match: 5. The CDR3 sequence: CASSSVTSGRATQYF. The CDR3 nucleotides read TGCGCCAGCAGCTCCGTGACTAGCGGGAGGGCGACCCAGTACTTC.